The rows below give T cell receptor beta chains drawn from one sample of a study of blood T cell repertoires in COVID-19. The protocol was immunoSEQ multiplex PCR, while the TCRdb copy is restricted to in-frame clones and leaves out a portion. The sample carries fewer than 250,000 clones, roughly nine tenths recorded once. The sequenced sample consisted of peripheral blood. These TCRs come from a man in his thirties or forties with acute or convalescent COVID-19. Both conserved end residues are part of each CDR3. The D gene is left open where the match is weak. Size is omitted from some rows. Given values are once, few, many or a class for expanded clones.

J	D	size	V	CDR3	DNA
TRBJ2-5	TRBD2	NA	TRBV27	CASSLSLAVTQETQYF	TGTGCCAGCAGTTTATCACTAGCGGTAACGCAAGAGACCCAGTACTTC
TRBJ2-3	TRBD1	NA	TRBV5-1	CASSPPTGGIDTQYF	TGCGCCAGCAGCCCCCCGACAGGGGGCATAGATACGCAGTATTTT
TRBJ1-2	NA	NA	TRBV7-9	CASSLAQRGIKSGYTF	TGTGCCAGCAGCTTAGCGCAAAGGGGGATCAAAAGCGGCTACACCTTC
TRBJ1-5	TRBD1	NA	TRBV18	CASSPRGTGALNGQPQHF	TGTGCCAGCTCACCACGAGGGACAGGGGCTCTAAACGGGCAGCCCCAGCATTTT
TRBJ1-5	TRBD1	NA	TRBV19	CASSIDLWTGGQPQHF	TGTGCCAGTAGTATAGATCTGTGGACAGGGGGTCAGCCCCAGCATTTT
TRBJ1-2	NA	NA	TRBV12-3/TRBV12-4	CASSAEIYGYTF	TGTGCCAGCAGTGCCGAGATCTATGGCTACACCTTC
TRBJ2-3	TRBD2	NA	TRBV9	CASNAGGALTDTQYF	TGTGCCAGCAATGCCGGGGGGGCCCTCACAGATACGCAGTATTTT
TRBJ2-2	TRBD2	NA	TRBV7-6	CASSGLAGASGELFF	TGTGCCAGCAGTGGGCTAGCGGGAGCGAGCGGGGAGCTGTTTTTT
TRBJ1-2	NA	few	TRBV5-1	CASSLVTGTPYGYTF	TGCGCCAGCAGCTTGGTTACTGGGACACCCTATGGCTACACCTTC
TRBJ1-4	NA	once	TRBV10-1	CASSESVVLGGSAGFGNEKLFF	TGCGCCAGCAGTGAGTCTGTGGTCTTAGGGGGATCGGCGGGCTTCGGCAATGAAAAACTGTTTTTT
TRBJ2-1	NA	once	TRBV11-3	CASSPGATKVDEQFF	TGTGCCAGCAGTCCTGGGGCCACCAAAGTCGATGAGCAGTTCTTC
TRBJ2-3	TRBD2	NA	TRBV20-1	CSASPSSGRTDTQYF	TGCAGTGCTAGTCCTTCTAGCGGCCGCACAGATACGCAGTATTTT
TRBJ2-4	NA	NA	TRBV30	CACLQGAKNIQYF	TGTGCCTGCCTACAGGGAGCCAAAAACATTCAGTACTTC
TRBJ1-2	NA	NA	TRBV19	CASSISGGYTF	TGTGCCAGTAGTATATCGGGGGGCTACACCTTC
TRBJ1-1	TRBD1	NA	TRBV2	CASWTGWVAFF	TGTGCCAGCTGGACAGGGTGGGTGGCTTTCTTT
TRBJ2-5	TRBD2	NA	TRBV7-3	CASRPSGTLTETQYF	TGTGCCAGCAGACCTAGCGGGACTCTGACAGAGACCCAGTACTTC
TRBJ2-1	TRBD2	NA	TRBV5-1	CASSLAVLAGVNEQFF	TGCGCCAGCAGCTTGGCCGTGCTAGCGGGGGTCAATGAGCAGTTCTTC